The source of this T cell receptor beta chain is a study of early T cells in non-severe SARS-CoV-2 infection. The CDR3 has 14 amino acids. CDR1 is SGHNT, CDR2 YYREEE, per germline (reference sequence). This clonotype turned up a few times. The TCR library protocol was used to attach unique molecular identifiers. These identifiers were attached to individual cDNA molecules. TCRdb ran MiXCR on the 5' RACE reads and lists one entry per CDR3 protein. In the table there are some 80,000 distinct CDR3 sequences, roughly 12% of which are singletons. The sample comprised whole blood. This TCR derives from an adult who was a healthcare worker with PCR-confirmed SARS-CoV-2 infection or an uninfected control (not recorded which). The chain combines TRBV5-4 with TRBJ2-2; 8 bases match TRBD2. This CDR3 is CASGGRANTGELFF. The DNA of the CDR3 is TGTGCAAGCGGGGGTAGGGCGAACACCGGGGAGCTGTTTTTT. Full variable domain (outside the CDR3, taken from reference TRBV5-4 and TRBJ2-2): ETGVTQSPTHLIKTRGQQVTLRCSSQSGHNTVSWYQQALGQGPQFIFQYYREEENGRGNFPPRFSGLQFPNYSSELNVNALELDDSALYLCASGGRANTGELFFGEGSRLTVL.